The source of this TCR beta chain is a study of T-cell memory formation after mild COVID-19. Study results and limitations: Researchers report contracting CD4+ clones mostly in CM and EM, with CD8+ clones in EMRA.

Amplification by 5'RACE using constant-segment primers produced TCR alpha and TCR beta cDNA libraries that carried sample barcodes and UMIs. TCRdb itself ran the 5' RACE reads through MiXCR, one entry per CDR3 protein. The data show tens of thousands of distinct CDR3 sequences, over 6.5% seen once. This clonotype came up many times. The antigen is undetermined. This CDR3 has 17 residues. Trimming removed 3 bases from V and 6 bases from J, with 23 bases in between. Germline V gene lookup returns CDR1 MGHRA and CDR2 YSYEKL. The clonotype comes from an adult who had mild COVID-19 (a few samples of this study predate the infection). Cell type and time point are not known. The chain carries TRBV4-1 and TRBJ1-2, with D possibly TRBD1 on 5 matching bases. Specimen: PBMCs or a T cell subset sorted from them (not recorded which). CDR3 bases: TGCGCCAGCAGCCAGAGAATAATTCGCACTCAGGGAGATGGCTACACCTTC. This encodes CASSQRIIRTQGDGYTF.